This TCR beta chain was captured by sequencing in a study of blood T cells in healthy people across ages. The ends lost 1 base at V and 5 bases at J; junction bases unmatched: 6. CDR1 SGHTA and CDR2 FQGNSA come from the germline V gene. The CDR3 spans 15 residues. Alongside a J-beta primer mix, a sample-barcoded 5' primer served in a second PCR lasting 7 to 11 cycles. TCRdb recomputed calls from the 5' RACE reads with MiXCR, one row per CDR3 protein. The sample holds fewer than 2 million distinct CDR3 sequences; about two fifths are singletons and the top ten take 20% to 25%. This clonotype was picked up a small number of times.

The source material was blood. The chain is built from TRBV7-2 and TRBJ1-1; 8 bases agree with TRBD1. The TCR was taken from a human donor in good health. The CDR3 coding sequence is TGTGCCAGCAGCTTAGTCACAGGGGGGGGAACTGAAGCTTTCTTT. It is translated as CASSLVTGGGTEAFF.